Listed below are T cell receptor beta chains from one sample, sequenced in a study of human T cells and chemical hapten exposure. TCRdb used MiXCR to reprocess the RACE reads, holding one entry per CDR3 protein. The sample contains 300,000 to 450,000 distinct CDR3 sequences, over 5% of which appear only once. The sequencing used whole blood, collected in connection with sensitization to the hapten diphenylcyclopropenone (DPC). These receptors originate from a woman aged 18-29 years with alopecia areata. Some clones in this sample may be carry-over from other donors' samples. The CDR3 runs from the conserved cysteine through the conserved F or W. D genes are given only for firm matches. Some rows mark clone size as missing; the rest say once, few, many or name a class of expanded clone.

TGTGCCAGCAGTTTAAGGGCTGGCAGCACAGATACGCAGTATTTT	CASSLRAGSTDTQYF	TRBV27	TRBJ2-3	.	.
TGTGCCAGCAGCTTAGGACTGCAGGCGAGCACAGATACGCAGTATTTT	CASSLGLQASTDTQYF	TRBV7-2	TRBJ2-3	.	few
TGTGCCAGCAGGGGAGGAGTCCTGCAGCCCCAGCATTTT	CASRGGVLQPQHF	TRBV12-3/TRBV12-4	TRBJ1-5	.	few
TGTGCCAGCAGTCAGCCCGGGGCAGCAGGGGGTGAAGCTTTCTTT	CASSQPGAAGGEAFF	TRBV7-9	TRBJ1-1	TRBD1	many
TGCAGCGTCGCCGTGTTAAACCCCAGGGAGCAGTTCTTC	CSVAVLNPREQFF	TRBV29-1	TRBJ2-1	.	few
TGCAGTGCTAGTCGGGATCTAGCGAATCGAGAATACGAGCAGTACTTC	CSASRDLANREYEQYF	TRBV20-1	TRBJ2-7	.	.
TGTGCCAGCAGCCATCGTCGGGGGACCAACACAGATACGCAGTATTTT	CASSHRRGTNTDTQYF	TRBV3-1	TRBJ2-3	.	many
TGTGCCAGCCTGAGGGATATGAACACTGAAGCTTTCTTT	CASLRDMNTEAFF	TRBV6-2/TRBV6-3	TRBJ1-1	.	few
TGTGCCAGCAGTTCATACCGGGACACCAATTCACCCCTCCACTTT	CASSSYRDTNSPLHF	TRBV12-3/TRBV12-4	TRBJ1-6	.	.
TGTGCCAGCAGCTGGACATTTTTGATAGGTGGGACCCAGTACTTC	CASSWTFLIGGTQYF	TRBV14	TRBJ2-5	.	.
TGTGCCAGCAGCTCCTCCCTCCCCGGCACAGATACGCAGTATTTT	CASSSSLPGTDTQYF	TRBV5-4	TRBJ2-3	.	.
TGTGCCACCAGCCCGCTAGTGAATTCACCCCTCCACTTT	CATSPLVNSPLHF	TRBV15	TRBJ1-6	.	.
TGTGCCAGCAGTCGCCCTCGCGGGACTAGCGGGGGGGCCGGATACAATGAGCAGTTCTTC	CASSRPRGTSGGAGYNEQFF	TRBV27	TRBJ2-1	TRBD2	many
TGCGCCAGCAGCTTGGAGCGTTTCGAGCAGTACTTC	CASSLERFEQYF	TRBV5-1	TRBJ2-7	.	few
TGTGCCAGCTCACCACGGGGGGGAACCATCGAAGCTTTCTTT	CASSPRGGTIEAFF	TRBV18	TRBJ1-1	.	few
TGCAGTGTCTCGGGGACACAATCTAGCACAGATACGCAGTATTTT	CSVSGTQSSTDTQYF	TRBV20-1	TRBJ2-3	.	few
TGCGCCAGCAGCCTCCACCCTCGTCGATCCCAAGAGACCCAGTACTTC	CASSLHPRRSQETQYF	TRBV5-1	TRBJ2-5	.	few
TGTGCCAGCAGCCGGGACTTACACTACGAGCAGTACTTC	CASSRDLHYEQYF	TRBV6-2/TRBV6-3	TRBJ2-7	.	many
TGTGCCAGCTCCGGAGTACACACAGATACGCAGTATTTT	CASSGVHTDTQYF	TRBV18	TRBJ2-3	.	many
TGTGCCAGCAGTGAACCGGGACAGGGCGCATTTCAGCCCCAGCATTTT	CASSEPGQGAFQPQHF	TRBV6-1	TRBJ1-5	TRBD1	many
TGTGCCAGCAAATCGACAGGGGCCGGCTACACCTTC	CASKSTGAGYTF	TRBV12-3/TRBV12-4	TRBJ1-2	TRBD1	few
TGTGCCACCAGCAGAGGTTCTAGCGGGGGTTCCTACGAGCAGTACTTC	CATSRGSSGGSYEQYF	TRBV15	TRBJ2-7	TRBD2	few
TGTGCCATCGCAAACTCCGGAGACAGATACGAGCAGTACTTC	CAIANSGDRYEQYF	TRBV10-3	TRBJ2-7	.	few
TGCAGTGCTAGAGGGTTAGAGGGACACATTGGAAACACCATATATTTT	CSARGLEGHIGNTIYF	TRBV20-1	TRBJ1-3	.	.
TGTGCCAGCACCCTCAAAACCGGGTTACGGTATGGCTACACCTTC	CASTLKTGLRYGYTF	TRBV21-1	TRBJ1-2	.	many
TGCAGTGCTAGAGATTCCCGGACATTCGCCGCAGATACGCAGTATTTT	CSARDSRTFAADTQYF	TRBV20-1	TRBJ2-3	.	many
TGTGCCATCAGATCGGACAGGGGGGAGGAAAAACTGTTTTTT	CAIRSDRGEEKLFF	TRBV10-3	TRBJ1-4	TRBD1	.
TGTGCCAGCAGTCCGACAGCAACCTACGAGCAGTACTTC	CASSPTATYEQYF	TRBV6-2/TRBV6-3	TRBJ2-7	.	many
TGTGCCAGCAGGAAGGACAGGGACGGCTATGGCTACACCTTC	CASRKDRDGYGYTF	TRBV6-5	TRBJ1-2	TRBD1	many
TGTGCCAGCAGTTCCAAGTACGAGCAGTACTTC	CASSSKYEQYF	TRBV28	TRBJ2-7	.	many
TGTGCCAGCAGCTTTACAGGGGCCAAGGGGAATCAGCCCCAGCATTTT	CASSFTGAKGNQPQHF	TRBV6-2/TRBV6-3	TRBJ1-5	TRBD1	.
TGTGCCAGCAGCCCCATGGGGGGGTCGCCCCAGCATTTT	CASSPMGGSPQHF	TRBV7-9	TRBJ1-5	.	many
TGTGCCAGCAGTTACTCGTACGGGGAGCTGTTTTTT	CASSYSYGELFF	TRBV6-2/TRBV6-3	TRBJ2-2	.	.
TGTGCCAGCAGCTTAGGGCCGAGAGATAATTCACCCCTCCACTTT	CASSLGPRDNSPLHF	TRBV7-2	TRBJ1-6	.	.
TGTGCCAGCAGCTTAGGGGTGACAGAGGAAGAAAAACTGTTTTTT	CASSLGVTEEEKLFF	TRBV7-6	TRBJ1-4	.	many
TGCAGCGTTGAAGATCTGGCCCTACAGGTGCCGACTTCTAACTATGGCTACACCTTC	CSVEDLALQVPTSNYGYTF	TRBV29-1	TRBJ1-2	.	few
TGTGCCACCGCGGGACTAGCCTACACCGGGGAGCTGTTTTTT	CATAGLAYTGELFF	TRBV27	TRBJ2-2	TRBD2	few
TGCAGCGTTTCCGGGGGCACTGAAGCTTTCTTT	CSVSGGTEAFF	TRBV29-1	TRBJ1-1	.	few
TGTGCCAGCAGTTTAGGCCCACAGGGGGATACGCAGTATTTT	CASSLGPQGDTQYF	TRBV12-3/TRBV12-4	TRBJ2-3	TRBD1	few
TGTGCCAGCAGCCAAGGGGCAGGGGTCGTTGTGGGGGCCAACGTCCTGACTTTC	CASSQGAGVVVGANVLTF	TRBV3-1	TRBJ2-6	.	many
TGCACCAGCAGCTTGGAGGGGGCGCAAGGCTACACCTTC	CTSSLEGAQGYTF	TRBV5-1	TRBJ1-2	TRBD1	.
TGCAGTGCCCCAACTGGGACAGATCACGACAACTATGGCTACACCTTC	CSAPTGTDHDNYGYTF	TRBV20-1	TRBJ1-2	TRBD1	few
TGTGCCAGCAGCGTTGGAGGGGCGAACACCGGGGAGCTGTTTTTT	CASSVGGANTGELFF	TRBV9	TRBJ2-2	.	few
TGTGCCAGCAGCCAAGGAACAGGGCTGAGGTCCTACGAGCAGTACTTC	CASSQGTGLRSYEQYF	TRBV9	TRBJ2-7	.	few
TGCGCCAGCAGTCAAGAGAAGGCCGATTCACAGGCGAAGCCTGAAAAACTGTTTTTT	CASSQEKADSQAKPEKLFF	TRBV23-1	TRBJ1-4	.	few
TGCGCCAGCAGCCTGGAAGCGGGGGGCCCCGGGGAGCTGTTTTTT	CASSLEAGGPGELFF	TRBV4-3	TRBJ2-2	TRBD2	many
TGTGCCAGCAGCCAAGATCGCGTGGGGGTGCCCCACTTC	CASSQDRVGVPHF	TRBV3-1	TRBJ2-7	.	.
TGCAGTGCTCTCCTTAGCGGGGGGGCCTACGAGCAGTACTTC	CSALLSGGAYEQYF	TRBV20-1	TRBJ2-7	TRBD2	.